The source of this T cell receptor beta chain is a study of T-cell reconstitution after alpha-beta-depleted transplantation in children. Points from the study as a whole: Diversity of TCRbeta at day 60 was high in some patients, arising from surviving recipient T cells and thymic progenitors. Counts and diversity of T cells one year after transplant came mostly from newly produced T cells. Where alpha-beta T cells came from about two months after transplant was reportedly several hundred expanded graft clones.

As regards this clonotype: What it binds is unknown.

Germline lookup yields CDR1 SGHRS and CDR2 YFSETQ. V shed 5 bases, J shed 2 bases, and the junction held 19 bases outside the gene matches. This CDR3 contains 19 residues. The TCRbeta library incorporated unique molecular identifiers. One entry per CDR3 protein results from TCRdb running MiXCR on the PCR reads. The sample includes 450,000 to 550,000 distinct CDR3 sequences, about an eighth of them seen just once. The chain employs TRBV5-1 and TRBJ1-1; TRBD1 aligns across 9 bases. The sample was PBMCs, mostly from graft donor cells, taken 180 days after TCRalphabeta/CD19-depleted stem cell transplant. This TCR was recovered from a female patient aged 2-15 years who had a stem cell transplant for aplastic anemia, so the T cells may come from the graft donor. This chain's CDR3 is CASSVALQLDRGYNTEAFF. Written as DNA, the CDR3 is TGCGCCAGCAGTGTGGCGTTGCAGCTCGACAGGGGGTACAACACTGAAGCTTTCTTT.